The 21 T cell receptor beta chains below were found in one sample sequenced in a study of blood T cell repertoires in COVID-19. Libraries were prepared by immunoSEQ multiplex PCR; TCRdb keeps only in-frame clonotypes and omits some of them. The table lists 300,000 or so clones, 70% to 90% of them singletons. What was sequenced was peripheral blood. The source of these receptors is a woman aged 45 to 65 with active or convalescent COVID-19.

The chain carries TRBV27 and TRBJ1-5, with D possibly matching TRBD1 (5 bases). Deletions cut 6 bases from V and 4 bases from J, with 19 bases between. CDR1 and CDR2 (germline): MNHEY, SMNVEV (reference sequence). The CDR3 is 16 amino acids. As DNA, the CDR3 is TGTGCCAGCAGACCGTTACAGGAATCCGAAAATCAGCCCCAGCATTTT. Residues: CASRPLQESENQPQHF.

The chain carries TRBV2 and TRBJ1-1; D is undetermined. The germline V gene has CDR1 SNHLY and CDR2 FYNNEI. The CDR3 is 16 amino acids. The V end was cut by 4 bases, the J end by 6 bases, with 21 bases between. The CDR3: CASSGLQGLAYAEAFF. The DNA for the CDR3 is TGTGCCAGCAGTGGACTTCAAGGATTGGCGTACGCTGAAGCTTTCTTT.

V usage is TRBV18 and J usage is TRBJ1-1; 8 bases map to TRBD1. The CDR3 has 14 residues. Germline CDR1 reads KGHSH; CDR2 reads LQKENI. J gave up 2 bases and V 5 bases, and 4 bases lay outside the gene matches. CDR3 sequence reads: CASSSGQVNTEAFF. The CDR3 bases are TGTGCCAGCTCATCGGGACAGGTCAACACTGAAGCTTTCTTT.

J is TRBJ2-2 and V is TRBV28; the D is unclear. CDR1 is MDHEN, CDR2 SYDVKM, per germline. V lost 6 bases to trimming and J lost 1 base, with 3 bases between them. The CDR3 spans 12 residues. CDR3 in amino acids: CASSWNTGELFF. The DNA of the CDR3 is TGTGCCAGCAGCTGGAACACCGGGGAGCTGTTTTTT.

The chain combines TRBV5-4 with TRBJ2-1; 11 nucleotides agree with TRBD2. The V and J ends lost 5 bases and 10 bases, in that order; junction bases with no gene match: 14. CDR3 length equals 16 residues. Germline V gene lookup returns CDR1 SGHNT and CDR2 YYREEE (reference sequence). The CDR3 reads CASSKTATSGTREQFF. The CDR3 DNA reads TGTGCCAGCAGTAAGACGGCGACTAGCGGGACCAGGGAGCAGTTCTTC. The full variable domain, rest sourced from reference TRBV5-4 and TRBJ2-1, is ETGVTQSPTHLIKTRGQQVTLRCSSQSGHNTVSWYQQALGQGPQFIFQYYREEENGRGNFPPRFSGLQFPNYSSELNVNALELDDSALYLCASSKTATSGTREQFFGPGTRLTVL.

V is TRBV19 and J is TRBJ2-2; 11 bases are a match to TRBD2. The germline V gene has CDR1 LNHDA and CDR2 SQIVND (reference sequence). J was trimmed by 3 bases and V by 8 bases; bases with no gene match: 5. The CDR3 covers 15 residues. This CDR3 is CASQPGLADTGELFF. The CDR3 DNA sequence: TGTGCCAGTCAACCGGGACTAGCGGACACCGGGGAGCTGTTTTTT.

The J gene is TRBJ2-1, the V gene TRBV2; D remains unclear. CDR3 length: 13 amino acids. Germline V gene lookup returns CDR1 SNHLY and CDR2 FYNNEI. V was shortened by 7 bases and J by 5 bases, with 12 bases between the two germline ends. The CDR3 protein is CASNQIGDNEQFF. The CDR3 coding sequence is TGTGCCAGCAATCAGATCGGAGACAATGAGCAGTTCTTC.

This chain uses TRBV2 with TRBJ1-5; the D gene is possibly TRBD1 (6 bases). Between the trimmed V and J ends, which lost 8 bases and 0 bases, there was a span of 17 bases. In germline, CDR1 is SNHLY, CDR2 FYNNEI. The CDR3 consists of 16 residues. CDR3 residues: CASAGADSDSNQPQHF. CDR3 DNA sequence: TGTGCCAGCGCGGGCGCGGACAGCGATAGCAATCAGCCCCAGCATTTT.

The gene calls are TRBV6-5 and TRBJ1-2; 8 bases map to TRBD1. The V gene end was trimmed by 8 bases and the J gene end by 0 bases; junction bases not matched to a gene: 2. Germline values: CDR1 MNHEY, CDR2 SVGAGI. The CDR3 has 13 residues. CDR3 amino acids: CASDRGPNYGYTF. The DNA for the CDR3 is TGTGCCAGCGACAGGGGCCCTAACTATGGCTACACCTTC.

This clone was seen once. V is TRBV6-5 and J is TRBJ2-1; 8 nucleotides align to TRBD2. J gave up 9 bases and V 4 bases, and 11 bases lay outside the gene matches. In germline, CDR1 is MNHEY, CDR2 SVGAGI. The CDR3 sequence is 15 residues long. CDR3 protein: CASSSSSGLGTEQFF. In DNA, the CDR3 is TGTGCCAGCAGTTCATCTAGCGGGCTTGGGACTGAGCAGTTCTTC.

The rearrangement links TRBV5-8 to TRBJ1-1, with TRBD1 identical over 8 bases. V lost 3 bases to trimming and J lost 5 bases; unmatched junction nucleotides: 3. This CDR3 spans 13 amino acids. Per germline, CDR1 SGHTS and CDR2 YDEGEE. CDR3 region: CASSSTGGTEAFF. DNA for the CDR3: TGTGCCAGCAGCTCTACAGGGGGGACTGAAGCTTTCTTT. Drawing the rest from reference TRBV5-8 and TRBJ1-1, the complete variable domain is EAGVTQSPTHLIKTRGQQATLRCSPISGHTSVYWYQQALGLGLQFLLWYDEGEERNRGNFPPRFSGRQFPNYSSELNVNALELEDSALYLCASSSTGGTEAFFGQGTRLTVV.

About this clone itself: One end of the junction varies from germline; a read error may be responsible. The chain employs TRBV7-2 and TRBJ1-1; 9 nucleotides align to TRBD1. CDR1 and CDR2 from the germline V gene are SGHTA and FQGNSA. This CDR3 contains 18 residues. The CDR3 nucleotides are TGTGCCAGCAGCTTAGGTTTTTGGGGACAGGGAGTGAAGACTGAAGCTTTCTTT. Amino acids: CASSLGFWGQGVKTEAFF.

The chain joins TRBV9 to TRBJ1-5, with 8 bases that match TRBD1. The junction had 9 bases not matched to a gene; V was cut back by 4 bases and J by 3 bases. CDR3 length: 16 amino acids. Per germline, CDR1 SGDLS and CDR2 YYNGEE. DNA of the CDR3: TGTGCCAGCAGCATGGGATCAGGGGGCCCCAATCAGCCCCAGCATTTT. Amino acid sequence: CASSMGSGGPNQPQHF.

The chain has TRBV18 and TRBJ2-7, with 13 positions matching TRBD2. The CDR3 runs to 15 residues. Germline trimming cut 3 bases from V and 7 bases from J; bases unmatched to any gene: 6. Germline CDR1 reads KGHSH; CDR2 reads LQKENI. The CDR3: CASSPGLAGTTEQYF. The CDR3 DNA reads TGTGCCAGCTCACCGGGACTAGCGGGAACTACGGAGCAGTACTTC.

This sequence joins TRBV25-1 and TRBJ2-1; 16 positions match TRBD2. Germline V gene data show CDR1 as MGHDK and CDR2 as SYGVNS. Trimming took 7 bases from V and 15 from J; bases not matched to a gene: 12. The CDR3 length is 15 residues. The CDR3 spells CASNPQGLAGGRLFF. CDR3 coding DNA: TGTGCCAGCAATCCCCAGGGACTAGCGGGAGGGAGATTGTTCTTC.

The chain combines TRBV7-9 with TRBJ2-7; TRBD1 aligns across 9 bases. The CDR3 has 13 residues. Germline CDR1 SEHNR, CDR2 FQNEAQ (reference sequence). The V gene end was trimmed by 5 bases and the J gene end by 4 bases; junction bases not matched to a gene: 3. CDR3 residues: CASSRDRDYEQYF. CDR3 bases: TGTGCCAGCAGCCGGGACAGGGATTACGAGCAGTACTTC.

V usage is TRBV30 and J usage is TRBJ1-6; the D gene is possibly TRBD1 (6 bases). There are 16 residues in the CDR3. CDR1 is GTSNPN, CDR2 SVGIG, per germline (reference sequence). Trimming shortened V by 4 bases and J by 3 bases, and 16 bases separated the two germline ends. The CDR3 here is CAWMDDRRYYNSPLHF. The DNA of the CDR3 is TGTGCCTGGATGGATGACAGGAGATACTATAATTCACCCCTCCACTTT. Complete variable domain (other parts from reference TRBV30 and TRBJ1-6): SQTIHQWPATLVQPVGSPLSLECTVEGTSNPNLYWYRQAAGRGLQLLFYSVGIGQISSEVPQNLSASRPQDRQFILSSKKLLLSDSGFYLCAWMDDRRYYNSPLHFGNGTRLTVT.

The gene calls are TRBV28 and TRBJ1-5; the match to TRBD1 covers 8 bases. Germline CDR1 and CDR2: MDHEN and SYDVKM. The CDR3 extends over 15 amino acids. The V and J ends lost 5 bases and 8 bases, in that order; junction bases with no gene match: 11. The CDR3 region has the DNA TGTGCCAGCAGTCGAAGCCGGGACAGGCGTGAGCCCCAGCATTTT. Translated: CASSRSRDRREPQHF.

The J gene is TRBJ2-1, the V gene TRBV5-1; 7 bases are a match to TRBD2. Unmatched junction bases numbered 3, after V lost 0 bases and J lost 3 bases. The germline V gene encodes CDR1 SGHRS and CDR2 YFSETQ. This CDR3 has 15 amino acids. The CDR3 spells CASSLASSGYNEQFF. For the CDR3, the DNA is TGCGCCAGCAGCTTGGCCTCTAGCGGCTACAATGAGCAGTTCTTC.

V gene TRBV28 combines with J gene TRBJ1-2; D call uncertain. The CDR3 loop spans 16 amino acids. Per the germline V gene, CDR1 is MDHEN and CDR2 is SYDVKM. Trimming removed 1 base at V and 1 base at J, with 13 bases between. The DNA for the CDR3 is TGTGCCAGCAGTTTATTTAATTTTAGACATAACTATGGCTACACCTTC. Residues: CASSLFNFRHNYGYTF.

The V gene is TRBV28, the J gene TRBJ2-1; 8 bases are a match to TRBD1. This CDR3 has 18 residues. CDR1 MDHEN and CDR2 SYDVKM come from the germline V gene. After removal of 10 bases from V and 6 bases from J, the junction contained 23 bases not matched to a gene. The CDR3 nucleotides read TGTGCCATCATTCTCAGCCCGCGGACAGGGCAATTAGGCAATGAGCAGTTCTTC. Translated: CAIILSPRTGQLGNEQFF.